This entry is about one T cell receptor (beta chain). The sample belongs to a study of control samples from healthy donors and cancer patients. Sequenced by immunoSEQ multiplex PCR; TCRdb stores in-frame clones only, minus some. The sample contains approximately 85,000 clones, approximately 88% of which appear only once. The origin of this receptor is a woman aged 60-75 years in good health. The material sequenced was blood.

In nucleotides, the CDR3 is TGTGCCACCAGTGACCCTACAGGGCCCGGGGACATTCAGTACTTC. This codes for CATSDPTGPGDIQYF. The chain recombines TRBV24-1 with TRBJ2-4; D is possibly TRBD1 (6 bases). The CDR3 has 15 amino acids. Germline-derived CDR1 and CDR2 are KGHDR and SFDVKD. V was trimmed by 4 bases and J by 8 bases, leaving 17 bases between them.